This TCR beta chain was sequenced in a study of regulatory T cells in long-lasting Graves disease. Relying on iRepertoire HTBI primers and Arm-PCR of CDR3 regions, the team built TCR beta libraries. TCRdb reanalysed the multiplex PCR reads using MiXCR and keeps one entry per CDR3 protein. The repertoire includes about 540,000 distinct CDR3 sequences, roughly 14% of them detected once, and roughly 9.7% sits in the top ten. General study results and limits: Patients with persistent Graves' had lower TCR diversity than newly diagnosed patients. The study found persistent patients shared more public clonotypes (around 2,500) than new patients (about 1,000).

As to time point: newly diagnosed GD, antithyroid drugs for less than 3 months. PBMCs were the source of the RNA used for TCR sequencing. The sample holds many counts of this clonotype. Its antigen is undetermined. J was trimmed by 2 bases and V by 3 bases; bases with no gene match: 7. Germline-derived CDR1 and CDR2 are GTSNPN and SVGIG (reference sequence). The CDR3 is made up of 15 amino acids. The data also belong to a second study, concerning T cells in Graves' hyperthyroidism and ophthalmopathy.

The specimen was peripheral blood mononuclear cells (PBMCs), collected at new diagnosis, from a patient treated with antithyroid drugs. V usage is TRBV30 and J usage is TRBJ1-5; 7 nucleotides align to TRBD1. The source of this sequence is a man under 40 with Graves disease. The CDR3 DNA reads as TGTGCCTGGAGCCTAGGGGGCGGACGCAATCAGCCCCAGCATTTT. It yields the protein CAWSLGGGRNQPQHF.